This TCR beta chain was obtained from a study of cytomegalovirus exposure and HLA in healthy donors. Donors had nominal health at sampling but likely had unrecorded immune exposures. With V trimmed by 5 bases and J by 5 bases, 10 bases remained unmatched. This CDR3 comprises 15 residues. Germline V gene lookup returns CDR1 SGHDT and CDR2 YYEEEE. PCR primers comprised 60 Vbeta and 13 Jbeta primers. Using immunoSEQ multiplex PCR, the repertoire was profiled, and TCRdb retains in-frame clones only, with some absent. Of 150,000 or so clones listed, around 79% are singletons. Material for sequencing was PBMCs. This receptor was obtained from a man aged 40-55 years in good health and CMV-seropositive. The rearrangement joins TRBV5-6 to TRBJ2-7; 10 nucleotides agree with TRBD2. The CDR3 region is CASSPPSGSIHEQYF. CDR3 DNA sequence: TGTGCCAGCAGTCCTCCTAGCGGGAGTATCCACGAGCAGTACTTC.